The 10 T cell receptor beta chains below come from one sample, sequenced in a study of Ad26.COV2.S vaccination and SARS-CoV-2 variants (dated by TCRdb to the early 2020s). The library was built by means of the immunoSEQ multiplex PCR assay. TCRdb stores this immuneACCESS table with in-frame sequences only. Part of the clones is absent; in the studies checked, under half of the shortfall reflects unresolved V genes, and no reason is known for the rest. Across this sample there are under 550,000 clones, with over 75% seen only once. The top ten clonotypes cover 12% of the sample. The treatment or condition tag for this specimen amounts to: 19 received Ad26.COV2.S at low or high dose, single or two shots; roughly five received placebo; per-sample allocation not given. For vaccine and placebo recipients, repertoires were sequenced using samples collected on day 63 after the first injection. Material: peripheral blood, obtained in a trial of Ad26.COV2.S vaccine versus placebo. The receptors originated from a person aged 18-60 years who received the Ad26.COV2.S COVID-19 vaccine or a placebo.

The chain employs TRBV5-1 and TRBJ2-7; 8 bases match TRBD1. This CDR3 region has 15 residues. Germline CDR1 and CDR2: SGHRS and YFSETQ. J gave up 4 bases and V 5 bases, and 11 bases lay outside the gene matches. CDR3 amino acids: CASSPSGTGEYEQYF. CDR3 sequence (DNA): TGCGCCAGCAGTCCTTCCGGGACAGGAGAGTACGAGCAGTACTTC.

The V and J genes are TRBV9 and TRBJ2-6; the D gene could be TRBD1 or TRBD2 (6 bases each). Germline V lookup: CDR1 SGDLS, CDR2 YYNGEE. V was clipped by 3 bases and J by 2 bases, with 18 bases between them. The CDR3 totals 18 residues. Here the CDR3 DNA reads TGTGCCAGCAGCGCCAGAGGGGGGACAACAGCTGGGGCCAACGTCCTGACTTTC. Residues: CASSARGGTTAGANVLTF.

In nucleotides, the CDR3 is TGTGCCACCAGCCGAGCGGCGGGAGGACCCTACAATGAGCAGTTCTTC. Its translation: CATSRAAGGPYNEQFF. This chain joins TRBV15 and TRBJ2-1; 8 positions agree with TRBD2. Germline V gives CDR1 LNHNV, CDR2 YYDKDF (reference sequence). V shed 5 bases, J shed 2 bases, and the junction held 8 bases outside the gene matches. The CDR3 has 16 amino acids.

The chain carries TRBV6-5 and TRBJ2-6; 7 bases match TRBD1. V gave up 7 bases and J gave up 0 bases; unmatched junction bases: 3. The CDR3 is 15 residues long. Germline-derived CDR1 and CDR2 are MNHEY and SVGAGI. The CDR3 loop is CASTGQPSGANVLTF. The CDR3 DNA reads TGTGCCAGCACGGGACAGCCCTCTGGGGCCAACGTCCTGACTTTC.

J is TRBJ2-3 and V is TRBV29-1, with D unclear. Germline V gene sequence: CDR1 SQVTM, CDR2 ANQGSEA. V was pared by 6 bases and J by 4 bases, with 14 bases between. The CDR3 covers 13 residues. The CDR3 nucleotides read TGCAGCGTCCCAGGCCCTGCGGCAGATACGCAGTATTTT. Translation: CSVPGPAADTQYF.

The chain carries TRBV28 and TRBJ2-3, with D unclear. Germline V lookup: CDR1 MDHEN, CDR2 SYDVKM. Trimming cost V 6 bases and J 6 bases, with 10 bases left between them. The CDR3 contains 12 residues. CDR3 region: CASRRSEDTQYF. The CDR3, as DNA: TGTGCCAGCAGACGTTCGGAGGATACGCAGTATTTT.

V gene TRBV5-1 combines with J gene TRBJ2-1; D remains ambiguous. CDR1 is SGHRS and CDR2 is YFSETQ in the germline V gene. The CDR3 has 12 amino acids. Trimming took 1 base from V and 7 from J, leaving 6 bases between them. The CDR3 is CASSLRVNEQFF. CDR3 nucleotides: TGCGCCAGCAGCTTGCGCGTTAATGAGCAGTTCTTC.

A single count supports this clone. The chain carries TRBV25-1 and TRBJ2-2, with D maybe TRBD1 (5 bases). Trimming stripped 1 base from V and 3 bases from J, with 9 bases between. Looked up from germline, CDR1 is MGHDK and CDR2 is SYGVNS. The CDR3 extends over 15 amino acids. The CDR3 bases are TGTGCCAGCAGTGAATCGACAGCTTACACCGGGGAGCTGTTTTTT. It translates to CASSESTAYTGELFF. Full variable domain (remainder filled in from reference TRBV25-1 and TRBJ2-2): EADIYQTPRYLVIGTGKKITLECSQTMGHDKMYWYQQDPGMELHLIHYSYGVNSTEKGDLSSESTVSRIRTEHFPLTLESARPSHTSQYLCASSESTAYTGELFFGEGSRLTVL.

The V call is TRBV4-3, the J call TRBJ2-7; TRBD2 matches at 8 bases. CDR1 is LGHNA, CDR2 YSLEER, per germline. This CDR3 spans 18 amino acids. Trimming took 0 bases from V and 6 from J; bases not matched to a gene: 16. CDR3: CASSQEAGGVMSEREQYF. In DNA form, the CDR3 reads TGCGCCAGCAGCCAAGAGGCGGGGGGAGTAATGTCCGAACGCGAGCAGTACTTC.

This clone was counted between two and nine times. This sequence joins TRBV28 and TRBJ1-5; D is perhaps TRBD1 (5 bases). Germline CDR1 and CDR2: MDHEN and SYDVKM. Trimming shortened V by 3 bases and J by 4 bases, and 7 bases separated the two germline ends. The length of the CDR3 is 13 residues. CDR3 in amino acids: CASSFDSNQPQHF. The CDR3 nucleotides read TGTGCCAGCAGTTTTGACAGTAATCAGCCCCAGCATTTT.